This T cell receptor beta chain was retrieved from a study of PD-L1 blockade in urothelial cancer (TCRdb year 2017). At the level of the whole study: All patients started therapy in about 2014 and received atezolizumab 1,200 mg intravenously every 3 weeks. About 85% of the roughly 29 patients were identified as males with urothelial cancer of bladder origin, and a prior smoking history was reported by 18 of 29 patients. An ECOG performance status of 0 or 1 was recorded for the patients, and 0 to 3 prior chemotherapy regimens had been received by the patients. Blood samples were analyzed at 3 weeks after treatment start (second dose) and at 6 weeks after treatment start. Blood samples yielded a median of about 150,000 T cells and more than 75,000 unique TCRs, with median clonality roughly 0.084. Somatic, immune and clinical correlates of response to PD-L1 blockade with atezolizumab in urothelial cancer were the focus of an exploratory multi-omic analysis. Pretreatment tumor samples, along with matched peripheral blood collected serially before and after atezolizumab treatment, underwent TCR sequencing. Durable clinical benefit meant progression-free survival longer than 6 months, and TCR features were also tested against progression-free and overall survival. In the same patients who had TCR sequencing, pretreatment tumors also underwent whole exome sequencing and RNA sequencing. Durable clinical benefit was achieved by nine patients and was not achieved by 20 patients. Just over 28 patients had pretreatment blood TCR-seq, approximately 24 had at least one posttreatment blood collection, and approximately 24 had tumor TCR-seq.

To estimate absolute template abundance from read counts, synthetic TCR analog templates were spiked into each PCR. The immunoSEQ assay was used to amplify TCRbeta CDR3 regions from genomic DNA with bias-controlled V and J gene primers. Sequencing of rearranged TCRbeta segments was performed at approximately 20X coverage. The paper's data handling went like this. Sequencing errors were corrected by clustering and CDR3s were annotated against IMGT to assign V, D and J genes. Out-of-frame and stop-codon sequences were excluded, and only productive TCRbeta rearrangements were used in downstream analyses. Clonality was computed as one minus Shannon entropy normalized by the log of the number of unique productive sequences. Clones differing between time points or between blood and tumor were identified using Fisher's exact test with Benjamini-Hochberg correction, with an adjusted p below 0.01 applied as the threshold. TCRdb provides this immuneACCESS table in a form limited to in-frame rearrangements. Some clones are lacking; in checked studies, under half of them reflect an unresolved V gene, and why the rest are absent is not known. The V and J calls and clone size come from that table; D and trimming were worked out from the DNA. This sample lists tens of thousands of clones; 84% were detected once. Of the sample, approximately 5% falls within the top ten clones.

What the work shows at the level of the full study, not this receptor alone: Improved progression-free and overall survival was found to be associated with pretreatment peripheral blood TCR clonality below the median. Small sample size (n ≈ 29) and many exploratory analyses mean the results are intended to be hypothesis-generating. Patients with durable benefit showed greater expansion of tumor-associated TCR clones in peripheral blood 3 weeks after starting treatment (n = 22, p = 0.022).

Regarding this clone: The target of this receptor is not known. The input lacks base qualities; no much larger clone sits a single base away.

The cohort included about 27 patients with locally advanced or metastatic urothelial carcinoma who were treated at Memorial Sloan Kettering on a trial protocol. Peripheral blood mononuclear cells were collected pretreatment and during treatment, at between 1 and 8 total time points per patient. The Qiagen DNeasy Blood extraction kit was used to purify genomic DNA from total PBMCs and tumor samples. PBMCs were collected pretreatment and during treatment, and were isolated and stored as previously described. The CDR3 sequence holds 14 residues, the cysteine and phenylalanine included. Just CDR3 DNA is preserved here, 42 bases in frame from base 1. CDR1 and CDR2 are read off the germline V gene (reference sequence) as LNHDA and SQIVND. Relative to germline, V is missing 11 bases and J is missing 5 bases, with 13 bases of the junction outside any gene match.

The chain couples TRBV19 to TRBJ2-3; 7 of the junction bases match TRBD2. This TCR was sampled from a man aged 65 to 79 with urothelial cancer. The starting material was PBMCs, obtained around atezolizumab (anti-PD-L1) treatment. The CDR3 protein: CAVGEGLREDTQYF. The sequenced DNA is TGTGCCGTGGGGGAGGGGTTGAGAGAAGATACGCAGTATTTT.